This is a list of T cell receptor beta chains from one sample in a study of blood T cell repertoires in COVID-19. Using immunoSEQ multiplex PCR, the repertoire was profiled, and TCRdb retains in-frame clones only, with some absent. The sample gives some 250,000 clones, 70% to 90% of which show up once; 2% to 2.5% is in the top ten. Sequenced input: peripheral blood. These receptors all stem from a man aged 30 to 39 who had recovered from COVID-19. The conserved cysteine and the conserved F or W are not part of the CDR3 here. Part of the rows lack a size; the others show once, few, many or a class for expanded clones.

CDR3aa	abundance	v_gene	j_gene
ASSLGQERNEQY	-	TRBV6-2/TRBV6-3	TRBJ2-7
ASGFRTSTDTQY	-	TRBV19	TRBJ2-3
SVPDRIYGYT	-	TRBV29-1	TRBJ1-2
ASTPTGTENYGYT	-	TRBV5-1	TRBJ1-2
ASSLVQGSTEAF	-	TRBV7-9	TRBJ1-1
ASSPRLGSYNEQF	-	TRBV6-2/TRBV6-3	TRBJ2-1
ASGAVGQGSPLH	-	TRBV5-4	TRBJ1-6
ASSVEPGLWPNTEAF	-	TRBV9	TRBJ1-1
ASSTRGPHEQY	-	TRBV6-6	TRBJ2-7
ASSPLFGGINSPLH	-	TRBV5-6	TRBJ1-6
ATVPLGGRSNQPQH	-	TRBV15	TRBJ1-5
ASRAAGGVPYEQY	-	TRBV13	TRBJ2-7
AWSGQLSYNEQF	-	TRBV30	TRBJ2-1
ASSPGLAATDTQY	-	TRBV13	TRBJ2-3
ASSEIGGSTEAF	-	TRBV6-1	TRBJ1-1
ASSPPRGAGTEAF	-	TRBV18	TRBJ1-1
ASSGSGGMGDYGYT	-	TRBV2	TRBJ1-2
AWSAGGSSYEQY	-	TRBV30	TRBJ2-7
ASSLGREGNQPQH	-	TRBV5-8	TRBJ1-5
ASSRTGGGQPQH	-	TRBV7-9	TRBJ1-5
ASSWTGGPYEQY	few	TRBV6-5	TRBJ2-7
AISPGQDLNTEAF	-	TRBV10-3	TRBJ1-1
ASSQRLDSINTKLF	-	TRBV4-1	TRBJ1-4
ASSFGQAGYT	-	TRBV12-3/TRBV12-4	TRBJ1-2
ASSPTQGFGTNEKLF	-	TRBV2	TRBJ1-4
ASSYLEVQY	-	TRBV6-5	TRBJ2-7
ASSTGQGTYSPLH	-	TRBV18	TRBJ1-6
ASSLDRGIDGYT	many	TRBV5-4	TRBJ1-2
ASSSSRSGNTIY	-	TRBV25-1	TRBJ1-3
ASSRQAGIEAF	-	TRBV11-2	TRBJ1-1
ASLRQPTNEKLF	-	TRBV2	TRBJ1-4
ASSDLPQGTQY	-	TRBV6-4	TRBJ2-3
ASSPNRVGEKLF	-	TRBV5-4	TRBJ1-4
ASSRAGGPPDTQY	-	TRBV5-4	TRBJ2-3
AWSPMGAAGANVLT	-	TRBV30	TRBJ2-6
ASSRLSTYNEQF	-	TRBV2	TRBJ2-1
ASSLSGKDTEAF	once	TRBV5-5	TRBJ1-1
ASSLLGTGHAYT	-	TRBV27	TRBJ1-2
ATGGGTSGRDTQY	-	TRBV24-1	TRBJ2-3
ATSATAGGPYHEQF	-	TRBV24-1	TRBJ2-1
ASSYSLAGRLLAGY	-	TRBV6-6	TRBJ2-7
ASTNGGDEQY	-	TRBV6-5	TRBJ2-7
ASSLALGDTEAF	-	TRBV7-2	TRBJ1-1
ASSEATGNTEAF	-	TRBV2	TRBJ1-1
ASSSGTGFYEQY	-	TRBV5-4	TRBJ2-7
ASNPGQGAAGANVLT	-	TRBV5-1	TRBJ2-6
ASSYGTSNTEAF	-	TRBV27	TRBJ1-1
ASTPLLDSRYGYT	-	TRBV19	TRBJ1-2
ASSDPGLNTEAF	-	TRBV10-1	TRBJ1-1
ASSVTPGGNQPQH	-	TRBV6-2/TRBV6-3	TRBJ1-5